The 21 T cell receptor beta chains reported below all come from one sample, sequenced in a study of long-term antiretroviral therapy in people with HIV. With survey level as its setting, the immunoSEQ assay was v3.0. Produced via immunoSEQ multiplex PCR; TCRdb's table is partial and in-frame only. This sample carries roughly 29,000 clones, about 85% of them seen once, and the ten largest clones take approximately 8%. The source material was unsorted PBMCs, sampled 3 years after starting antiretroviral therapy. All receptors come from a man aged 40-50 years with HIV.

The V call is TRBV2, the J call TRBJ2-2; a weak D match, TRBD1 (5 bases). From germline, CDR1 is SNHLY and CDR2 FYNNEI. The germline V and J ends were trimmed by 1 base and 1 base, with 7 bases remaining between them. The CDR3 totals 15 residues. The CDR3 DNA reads TGTGCCAGCAGTGAAGAGGGGCGGAACACCGGGGAGCTGTTTTTT. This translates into CASSEEGRNTGELFF.

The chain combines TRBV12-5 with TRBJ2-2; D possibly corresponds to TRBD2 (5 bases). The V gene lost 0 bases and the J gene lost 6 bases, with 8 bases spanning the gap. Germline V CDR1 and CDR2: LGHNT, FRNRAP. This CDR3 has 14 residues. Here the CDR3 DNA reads TGTGCTAGTGGTTTGGTAGAGGGAGCCGGGGAGCTGTTTTTT. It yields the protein CASGLVEGAGELFF. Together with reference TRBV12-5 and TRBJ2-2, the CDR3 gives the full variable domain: DARVTQTPRHKVTEMGQEVTMRCQPILGHNTVFWYRQTMMQGLELLAYFRNRAPLDDSGMPKDRFSAEMPDATLATLKIQPSEPRDSAVYFCASGLVEGAGELFFGEGSRLTVL.

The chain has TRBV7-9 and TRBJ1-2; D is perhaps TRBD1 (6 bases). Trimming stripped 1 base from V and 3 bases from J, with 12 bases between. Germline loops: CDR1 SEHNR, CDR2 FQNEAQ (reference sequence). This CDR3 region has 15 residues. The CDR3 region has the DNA TGTGCCAGCAGCTTAGTTAAGGCAGGGGACTATGGCTACACCTTC. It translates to CASSLVKAGDYGYTF. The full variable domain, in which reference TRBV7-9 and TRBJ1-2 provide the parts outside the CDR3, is DTGVSQNPRHKITKRGQNVTFRCDPISEHNRLYWYRQTLGQGPEFLTYFQNEAQLEKSRLLSDRFSAERPKGSFSTLEIQRTEQGDSAMYLCASSLVKAGDYGYTFGSGTRLTVV.

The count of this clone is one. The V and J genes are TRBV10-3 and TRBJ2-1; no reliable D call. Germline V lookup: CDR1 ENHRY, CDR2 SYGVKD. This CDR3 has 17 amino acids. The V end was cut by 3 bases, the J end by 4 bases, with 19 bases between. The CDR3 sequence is CAISDLTWADGYNEQFF. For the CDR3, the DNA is TGTGCCATCAGTGACCTCACATGGGCGGACGGTTACAATGAGCAGTTCTTC.

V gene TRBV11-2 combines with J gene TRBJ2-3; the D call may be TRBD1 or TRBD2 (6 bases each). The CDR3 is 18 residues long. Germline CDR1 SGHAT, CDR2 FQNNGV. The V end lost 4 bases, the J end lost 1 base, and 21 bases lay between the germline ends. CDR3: CASSWFWASGEGTDTQYF. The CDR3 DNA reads TGTGCCAGCAGCTGGTTCTGGGCGTCAGGGGAGGGCACAGATACGCAGTATTTT.

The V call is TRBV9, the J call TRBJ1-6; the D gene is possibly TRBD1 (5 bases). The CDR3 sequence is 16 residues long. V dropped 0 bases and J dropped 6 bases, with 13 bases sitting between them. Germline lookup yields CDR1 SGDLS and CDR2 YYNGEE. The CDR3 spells CASSVGRGGLNSPLHF. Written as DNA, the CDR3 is TGTGCCAGCAGCGTAGGGAGGGGAGGCCTTAATTCACCCCTCCACTTT.

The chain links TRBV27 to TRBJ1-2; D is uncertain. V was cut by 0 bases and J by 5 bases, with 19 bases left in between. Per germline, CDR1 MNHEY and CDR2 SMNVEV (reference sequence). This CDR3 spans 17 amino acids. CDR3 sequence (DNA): TGTGCCAGCAGTTTATCGAACGGAGCTTCAAGTCATTATGGCTACACCTTC. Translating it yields CASSLSNGASSHYGYTF.

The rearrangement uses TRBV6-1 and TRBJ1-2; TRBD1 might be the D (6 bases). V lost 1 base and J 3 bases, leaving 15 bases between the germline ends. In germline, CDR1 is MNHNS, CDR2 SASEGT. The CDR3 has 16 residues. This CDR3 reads CASSEGQVDSYYGYTF. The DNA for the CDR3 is TGTGCCAGCAGTGAAGGGCAAGTGGACAGCTACTATGGCTACACCTTC.

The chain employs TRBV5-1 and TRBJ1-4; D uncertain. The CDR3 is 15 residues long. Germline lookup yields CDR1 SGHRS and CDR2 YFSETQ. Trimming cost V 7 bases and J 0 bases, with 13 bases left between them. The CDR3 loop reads CASRPGEPTNEKLFF. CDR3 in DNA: TGCGCCAGCCGGCCCGGGGAACCAACTAATGAAAAACTGTTTTTT.

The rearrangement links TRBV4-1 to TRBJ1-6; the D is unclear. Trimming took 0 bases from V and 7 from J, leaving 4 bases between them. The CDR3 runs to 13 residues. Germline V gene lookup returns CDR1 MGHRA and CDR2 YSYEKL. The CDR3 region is CASSQDRNSPLHF. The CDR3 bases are TGCGCCAGCAGCCAAGATAGGAATTCACCCCTCCACTTT.

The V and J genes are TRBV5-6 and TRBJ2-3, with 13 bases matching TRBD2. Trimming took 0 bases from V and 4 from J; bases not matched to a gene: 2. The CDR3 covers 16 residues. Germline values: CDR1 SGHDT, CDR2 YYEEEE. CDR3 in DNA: TGTGCCAGCAGCTTGGGACTAGCGGGAGGAGCAGATACGCAGTATTTT. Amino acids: CASSLGLAGGADTQYF.

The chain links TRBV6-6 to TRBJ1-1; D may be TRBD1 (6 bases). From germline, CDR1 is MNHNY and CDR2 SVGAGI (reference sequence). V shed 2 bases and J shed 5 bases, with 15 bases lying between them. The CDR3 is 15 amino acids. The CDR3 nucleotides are TGTGCCAGCAGTTACGGGGCGGGGGCGCGTACTGAAGCTTTCTTT. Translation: CASSYGAGARTEAFF.

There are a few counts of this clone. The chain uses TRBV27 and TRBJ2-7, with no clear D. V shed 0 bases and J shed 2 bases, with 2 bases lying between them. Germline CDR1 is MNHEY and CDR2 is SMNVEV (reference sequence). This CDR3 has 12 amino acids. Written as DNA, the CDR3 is TGTGCCAGCAGTTTATCGCCCTACGAGCAGTACTTC. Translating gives CASSLSPYEQYF.

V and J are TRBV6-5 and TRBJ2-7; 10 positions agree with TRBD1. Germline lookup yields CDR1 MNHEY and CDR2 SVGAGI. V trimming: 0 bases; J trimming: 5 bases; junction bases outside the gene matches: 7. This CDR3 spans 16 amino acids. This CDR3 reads CASSYSGGTGDHEQYF. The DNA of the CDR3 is TGTGCCAGCAGTTACTCGGGTGGGACAGGGGACCACGAGCAGTACTTC.

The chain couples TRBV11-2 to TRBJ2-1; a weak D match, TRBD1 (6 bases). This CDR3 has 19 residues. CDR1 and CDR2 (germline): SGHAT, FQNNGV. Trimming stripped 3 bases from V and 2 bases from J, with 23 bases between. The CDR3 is CASSFHRGGMAFAYNEQFF. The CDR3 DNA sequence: TGTGCCAGCAGCTTCCACCGTGGGGGCATGGCCTTCGCCTACAATGAGCAGTTCTTC. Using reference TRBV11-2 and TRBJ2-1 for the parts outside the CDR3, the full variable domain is EAGVAQSPRYKIIEKRQSVAFWCNPISGHATLYWYQQILGQGPKLLIQFQNNGVVDDSQLPKDRFSAERLKGVDSTLKIQPAKLEDSAVYLCASSFHRGGMAFAYNEQFFGPGTRLTVL.

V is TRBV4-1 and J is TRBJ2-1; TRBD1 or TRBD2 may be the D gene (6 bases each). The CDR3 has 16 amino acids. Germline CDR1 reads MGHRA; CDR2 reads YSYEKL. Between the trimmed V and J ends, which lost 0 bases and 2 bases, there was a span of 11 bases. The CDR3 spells CASSQDPGGTYNEQFF. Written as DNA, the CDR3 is TGCGCCAGCAGCCAAGACCCCGGGGGCACCTACAATGAGCAGTTCTTC.

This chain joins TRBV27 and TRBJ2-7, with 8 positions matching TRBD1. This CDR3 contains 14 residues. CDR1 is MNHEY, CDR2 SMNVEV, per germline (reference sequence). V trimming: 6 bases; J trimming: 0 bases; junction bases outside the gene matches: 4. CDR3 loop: CASSPDRVSYEQYF. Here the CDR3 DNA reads TGTGCCAGCAGCCCGGACAGGGTCTCCTACGAGCAGTACTTC.

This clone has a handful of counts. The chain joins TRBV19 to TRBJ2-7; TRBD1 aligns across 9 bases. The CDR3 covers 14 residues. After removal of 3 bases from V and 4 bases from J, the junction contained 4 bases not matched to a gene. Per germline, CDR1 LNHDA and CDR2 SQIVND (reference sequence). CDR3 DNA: TGTGCCAGTAGTATTTGGGACAGGGCGTACGAGCAGTACTTC. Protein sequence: CASSIWDRAYEQYF.

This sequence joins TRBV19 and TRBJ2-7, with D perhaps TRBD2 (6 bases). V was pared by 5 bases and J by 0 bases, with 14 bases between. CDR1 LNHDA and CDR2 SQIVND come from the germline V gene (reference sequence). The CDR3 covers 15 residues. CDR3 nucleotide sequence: TGTGCCAGTAGTCCCTCCGGGACTGCCTCCTACGAGCAGTACTTC. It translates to CASSPSGTASYEQYF. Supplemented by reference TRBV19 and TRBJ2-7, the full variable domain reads DGGITQSPKYLFRKEGQNVTLSCEQNLNHDAMYWYRQDPGQGLRLIYYSQIVNDFQKGDIAEGYSVSREKKESFPLTVTSAQKNPTAFYLCASSPSGTASYEQYFGPGTRLTVT.

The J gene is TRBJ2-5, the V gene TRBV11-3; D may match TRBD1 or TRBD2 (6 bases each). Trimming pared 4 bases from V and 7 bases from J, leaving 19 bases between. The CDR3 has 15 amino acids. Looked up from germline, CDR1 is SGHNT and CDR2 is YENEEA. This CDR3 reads CASSSSKMGGRTQYF. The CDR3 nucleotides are TGTGCCAGCAGCTCCAGTAAGATGGGGGGCAGGACCCAGTACTTC.

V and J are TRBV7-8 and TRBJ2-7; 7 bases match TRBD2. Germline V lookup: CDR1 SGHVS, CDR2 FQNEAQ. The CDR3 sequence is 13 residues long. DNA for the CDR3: TGTGCATGTGGGACCGGGACTAACTTCGAGCAGTACTTC. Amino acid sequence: CACGTGTNFEQYF.